This TCR beta chain was captured by sequencing in a study of T-cell reconstitution after alpha-beta-depleted transplantation in children. V gave up 3 bases and J gave up 3 bases; unmatched junction bases: 4. The germline CDR1 and CDR2 sequences are DFQATT and SNEGSKA (reference sequence). CDR3 size: 13 residues. This clonotype was observed many times. The antigen is not known. Unique molecular identifiers were incorporated into the prepared TCRbeta library. TCRdb ran MiXCR on the PCR reads and lists one entry per CDR3 protein. The data contain 330,000 or so distinct CDR3 sequences, just over 7.5% of them seen just once; the ten biggest clones take up 8.5% to 9.5%. Study-level findings and limits: Surviving recipient T cells and thymic progenitors underlay high day-60 TCRbeta diversity in some patients. Once a year had passed after transplant, T-cell counts and diversity came mostly from newly produced T cells. Approximately two months post-transplant, alpha-beta T cells reportedly originated from several hundred expanded graft clones.

The chain is built from TRBV20-1 and TRBJ2-5; 7 bases line up with TRBD1. The sample here was peripheral blood, taken 360 days after TCRalphabeta/CD19-depleted stem cell transplant. The clonotype comes from a female patient under 10 years old who had a stem cell transplant for Fanconi anemia, so the T cells may come from the graft donor. This CDR3 is CSARTGQEETQYF. CDR3 nucleotide sequence: TGCAGTGCTAGGACTGGACAGGAAGAGACCCAGTACTTC.